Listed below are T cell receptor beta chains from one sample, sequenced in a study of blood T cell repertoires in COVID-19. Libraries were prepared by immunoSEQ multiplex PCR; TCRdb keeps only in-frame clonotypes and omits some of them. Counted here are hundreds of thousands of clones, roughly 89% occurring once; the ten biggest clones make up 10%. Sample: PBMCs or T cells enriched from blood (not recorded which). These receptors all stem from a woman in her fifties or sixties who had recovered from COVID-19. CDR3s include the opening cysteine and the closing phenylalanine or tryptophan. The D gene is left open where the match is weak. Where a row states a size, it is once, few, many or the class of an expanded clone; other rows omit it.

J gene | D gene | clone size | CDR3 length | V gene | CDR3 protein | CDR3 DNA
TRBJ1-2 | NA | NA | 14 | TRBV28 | CASRLFRDNYGYTF | TGTGCCAGCAGGCTCTTCAGGGATAACTATGGCTACACCTTC
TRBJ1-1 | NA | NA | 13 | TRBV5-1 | CASTTMGGDEAFF | TGCGCCAGCACCACCATGGGGGGAGACGAAGCTTTCTTT
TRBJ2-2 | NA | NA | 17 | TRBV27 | CASSFGPAGSNTGELFF | TGTGCCAGCAGTTTCGGACCCGCGGGGTCGAACACCGGGGAGCTGTTTTTT
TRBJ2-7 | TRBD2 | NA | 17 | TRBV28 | CASSSTSGGPFSYEQYF | TGTGCCAGCAGTTCAACTAGCGGGGGGCCCTTCTCCTACGAGCAGTACTTC
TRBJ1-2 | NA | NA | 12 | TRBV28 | CASSLKGDGYTF | TGTGCCAGCAGTTTAAAGGGGGATGGCTACACCTTC
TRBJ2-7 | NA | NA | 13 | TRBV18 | CASSPPSAYEQYF | TGTGCCAGCTCACCACCCTCTGCCTACGAGCAGTACTTC
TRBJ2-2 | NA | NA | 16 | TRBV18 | CASSPSVLANTGELFF | TGTGCCAGCTCACCATCTGTCCTCGCGAACACCGGGGAGCTGTTTTTT
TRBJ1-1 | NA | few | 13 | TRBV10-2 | CASSSDTNTEAFF | TGCGCCAGCAGCTCTGACACGAACACTGAAGCTTTCTTT
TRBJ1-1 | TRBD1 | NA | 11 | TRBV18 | CASSNTGAAFF | TGTGCCAGCTCAAACACAGGGGCTGCTTTCTTT
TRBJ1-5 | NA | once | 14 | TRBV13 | CASSLGLGNQPQHF | TGTGCCAGCAGCTTGGGGCTGGGCAATCAGCCCCAGCATTTT
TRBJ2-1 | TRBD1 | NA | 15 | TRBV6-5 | CASYYGTGFRNEQFF | TGTGCCAGTTACTACGGGACAGGGTTTCGCAATGAGCAGTTCTTC
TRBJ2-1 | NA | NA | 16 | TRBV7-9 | CASSLAGTLKYNEQFF | TGTGCCAGCAGCTTAGCCGGGACACTAAAATACAATGAGCAGTTCTTC
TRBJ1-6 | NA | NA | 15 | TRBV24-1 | CATRGEDSDNSPLHF | TGTGCCACCAGAGGAGAGGACAGCGATAATTCACCCCTCCACTTT
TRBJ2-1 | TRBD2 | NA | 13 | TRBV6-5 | CASSLAGGQEQFF | TGTGCCAGCAGTCTAGCGGGGGGGCAGGAGCAGTTCTTC
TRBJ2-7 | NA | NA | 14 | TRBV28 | CASSLRRRSYEQYF | TGTGCCAGCAGTTTGCGGCGCCGGTCCTACGAGCAGTACTTC
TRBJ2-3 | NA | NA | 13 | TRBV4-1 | CASSQRSTDTQYF | TGCGCCAGCAGCCAACGTAGCACAGATACGCAGTATTTT
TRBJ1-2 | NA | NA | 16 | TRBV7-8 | CASSTTRVLRDYGYTF | TGTGCCAGCAGTACAACAAGAGTCCTCCGGGACTATGGCTACACCTTC
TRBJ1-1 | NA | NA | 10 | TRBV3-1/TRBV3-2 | CASLNTEAFF | TGTGCCAGCCTCAACACTGAAGCTTTCTTT
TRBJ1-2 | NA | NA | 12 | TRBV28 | CASSLRTTIGTF | TGTGCCAGCAGTTTGAGGACAACCATAGGAACCTTC
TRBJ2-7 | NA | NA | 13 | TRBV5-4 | CASSFDSGYEQYF | TGTGCCAGCAGCTTTGACAGTGGTTACGAGCAGTACTTC
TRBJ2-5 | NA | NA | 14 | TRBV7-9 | CASSLGVLPETQYF | TGTGCCAGCAGCTTAGGGGTACTACCTGAGACCCAGTACTTC
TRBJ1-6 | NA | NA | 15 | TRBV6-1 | CASSEVKGGNSPLHF | TGTGCCAGCAGTGAAGTGAAGGGAGGGAATTCACCCCTCCACTTT
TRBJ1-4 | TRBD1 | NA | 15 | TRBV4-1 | CASSREDREGEKLFF | TGCGCCAGCAGCAGGGAGGACAGGGAGGGCGAAAAACTGTTTTTT
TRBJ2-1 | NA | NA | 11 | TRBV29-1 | CSAGGGYEQFF | TGCAGCGCTGGCGGGGGCTATGAGCAGTTCTTC
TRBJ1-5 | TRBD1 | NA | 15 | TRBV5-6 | CASSRGIDRDQPQHF | TGTGCCAGCAGCCGCGGGATCGACAGGGATCAGCCCCAGCATTTT
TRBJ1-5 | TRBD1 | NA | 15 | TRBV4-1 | CASSQVQGGNQPQHF | TGCGCCAGCAGCCAAGTACAGGGGGGCAATCAGCCCCAGCATTTT
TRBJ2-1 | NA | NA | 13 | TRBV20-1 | CSASRMASVEQFF | TGCAGTGCTAGTCGTATGGCTAGCGTTGAGCAGTTCTTC
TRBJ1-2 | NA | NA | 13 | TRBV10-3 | CAISDTVNYGYTF | TGTGCCATCAGTGATACGGTAAACTATGGCTACACCTTC
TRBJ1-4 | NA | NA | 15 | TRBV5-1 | CASSLGSVANEKLFF | TGCGCCAGCAGCTTGGGGAGCGTGGCTAATGAAAAACTGTTTTTT
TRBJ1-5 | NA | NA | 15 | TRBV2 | CASTRTELGGQPQHF | TGTGCCAGCACTAGGACTGAACTAGGGGGTCAGCCCCAGCATTTT
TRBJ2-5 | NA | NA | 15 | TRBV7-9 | CASSLVSNTGETQYF | TGTGCCAGCAGCTTAGTGTCCAATACCGGGGAGACCCAGTACTTC
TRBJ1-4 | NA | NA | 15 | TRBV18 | CASSPRGATNEKLFF | TGTGCCAGCTCACCCCGGGGAGCAACTAATGAAAAACTGTTTTTT
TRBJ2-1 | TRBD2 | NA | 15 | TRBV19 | CASSIGLAGGTEQFF | TGTGCCAGTAGTATAGGACTAGCGGGGGGGACGGAGCAGTTCTTC
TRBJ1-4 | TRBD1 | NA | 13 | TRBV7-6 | CASSLWTGAELFF | TGTGCCAGCAGCTTATGGACAGGGGCCGAACTGTTTTTT
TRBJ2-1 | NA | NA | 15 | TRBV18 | CASSPRQTTYNEQFF | TGTGCCAGCTCACCCAGGCAGACGACGTACAATGAGCAGTTCTTC